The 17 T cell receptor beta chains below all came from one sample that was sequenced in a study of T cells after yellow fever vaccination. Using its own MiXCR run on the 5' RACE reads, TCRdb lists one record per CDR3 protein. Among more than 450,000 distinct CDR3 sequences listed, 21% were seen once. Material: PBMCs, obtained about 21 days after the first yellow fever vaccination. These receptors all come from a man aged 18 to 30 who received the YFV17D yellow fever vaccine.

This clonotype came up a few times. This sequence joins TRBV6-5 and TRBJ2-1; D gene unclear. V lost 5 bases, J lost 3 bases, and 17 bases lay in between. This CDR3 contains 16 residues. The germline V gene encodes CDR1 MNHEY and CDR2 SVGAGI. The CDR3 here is CASSMRRNQFYNEQFF. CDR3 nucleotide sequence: TGTGCCAGCAGTATGAGACGTAACCAGTTCTACAATGAGCAGTTCTTC.

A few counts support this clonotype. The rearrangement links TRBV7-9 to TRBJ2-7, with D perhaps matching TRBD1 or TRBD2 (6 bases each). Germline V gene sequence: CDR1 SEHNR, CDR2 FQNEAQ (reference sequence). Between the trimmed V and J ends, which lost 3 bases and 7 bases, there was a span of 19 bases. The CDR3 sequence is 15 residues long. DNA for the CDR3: TGTGCCAGCAGCTTTTCGTACGGGGGCTACGATGAGCAGTACTTC. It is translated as CASSFSYGGYDEQYF.

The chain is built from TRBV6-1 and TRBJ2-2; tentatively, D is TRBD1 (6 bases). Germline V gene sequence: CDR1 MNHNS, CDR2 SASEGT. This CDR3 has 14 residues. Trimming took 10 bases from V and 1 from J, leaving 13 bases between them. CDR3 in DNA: TGTGCCATACAGGGAAATGGGAACACCGGGGAGCTGTTTTTT. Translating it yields CAIQGNGNTGELFF.

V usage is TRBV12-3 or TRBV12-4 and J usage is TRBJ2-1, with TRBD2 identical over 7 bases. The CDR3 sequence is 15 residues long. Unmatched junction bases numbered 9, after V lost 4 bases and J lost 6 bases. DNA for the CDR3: TGTGCCAGCAGTTCCGGGACTACATCCCCCAATGAGCAGTTCTTC. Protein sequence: CASSSGTTSPNEQFF.

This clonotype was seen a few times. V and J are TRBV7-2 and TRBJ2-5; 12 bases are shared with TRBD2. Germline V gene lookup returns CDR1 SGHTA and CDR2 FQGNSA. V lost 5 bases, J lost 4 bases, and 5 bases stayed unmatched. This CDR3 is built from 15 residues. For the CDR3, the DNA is TGTGCCAGCAGCATACTAGCGGGGGGCCCAGAGACCCAGTACTTC. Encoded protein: CASSILAGGPETQYF.

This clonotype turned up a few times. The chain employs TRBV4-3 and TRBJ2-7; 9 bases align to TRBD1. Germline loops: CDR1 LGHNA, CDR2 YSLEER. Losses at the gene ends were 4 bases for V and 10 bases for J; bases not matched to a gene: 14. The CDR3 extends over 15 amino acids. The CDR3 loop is CASSPSGTGLVGQYF. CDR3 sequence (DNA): TGCGCCAGCAGCCCCTCCGGGACAGGGCTCGTGGGACAGTACTTC.

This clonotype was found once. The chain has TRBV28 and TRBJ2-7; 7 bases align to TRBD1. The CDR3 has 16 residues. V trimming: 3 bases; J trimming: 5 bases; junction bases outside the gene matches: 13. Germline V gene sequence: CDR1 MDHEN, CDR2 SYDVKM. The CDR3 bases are TGTGCCAGCAGTTTCTCCCTCCCCGGGACAGATGACGAGCAGTACTTC. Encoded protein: CASSFSLPGTDDEQYF.

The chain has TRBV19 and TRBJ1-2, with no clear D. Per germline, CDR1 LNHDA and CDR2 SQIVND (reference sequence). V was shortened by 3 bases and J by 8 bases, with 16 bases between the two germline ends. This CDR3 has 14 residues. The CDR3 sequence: CASSIEARTRGYTF. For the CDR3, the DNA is TGTGCCAGTAGTATTGAGGCAAGGACGCGGGGCTACACCTTC.

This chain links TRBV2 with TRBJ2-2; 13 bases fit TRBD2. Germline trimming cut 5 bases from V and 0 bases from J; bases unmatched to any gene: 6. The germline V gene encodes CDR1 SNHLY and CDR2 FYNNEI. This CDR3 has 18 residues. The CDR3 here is CASSRTSGGPSNTGELFF. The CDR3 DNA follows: TGTGCCAGCAGTCGGACTAGCGGGGGACCCTCGAACACCGGGGAGCTGTTTTTT.

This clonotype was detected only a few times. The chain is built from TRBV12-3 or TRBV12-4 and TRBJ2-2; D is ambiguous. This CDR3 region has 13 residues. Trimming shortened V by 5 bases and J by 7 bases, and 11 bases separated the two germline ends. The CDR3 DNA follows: TGTGCCAGCAGTCTGAGGAGCGACGGGGAGCTGTTTTTT. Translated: CASSLRSDGELFF.

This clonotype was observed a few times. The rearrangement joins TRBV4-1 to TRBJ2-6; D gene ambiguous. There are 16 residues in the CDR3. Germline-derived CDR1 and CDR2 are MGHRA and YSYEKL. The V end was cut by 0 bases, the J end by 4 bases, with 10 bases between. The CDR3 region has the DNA TGCGCCAGCAGCCAAGAGCAAGGCCCCGGGGCCAACGTCCTGACTTTC. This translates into CASSQEQGPGANVLTF.

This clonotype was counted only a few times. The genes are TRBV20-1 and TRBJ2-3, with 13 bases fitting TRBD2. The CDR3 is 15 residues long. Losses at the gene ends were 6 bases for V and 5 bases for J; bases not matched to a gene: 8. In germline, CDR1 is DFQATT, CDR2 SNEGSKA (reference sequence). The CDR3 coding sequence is TGCAGTGCAAGGACTAGCGGGGGTTGGGGAGATACGCAGTATTTT. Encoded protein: CSARTSGGWGDTQYF.

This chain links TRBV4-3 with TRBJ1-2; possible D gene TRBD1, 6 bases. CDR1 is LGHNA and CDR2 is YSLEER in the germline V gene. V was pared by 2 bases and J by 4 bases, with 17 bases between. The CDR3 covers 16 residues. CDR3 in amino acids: CASSQLKGDWTYGYTF. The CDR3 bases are TGCGCCAGCAGCCAACTGAAGGGGGACTGGACCTATGGCTACACCTTC.

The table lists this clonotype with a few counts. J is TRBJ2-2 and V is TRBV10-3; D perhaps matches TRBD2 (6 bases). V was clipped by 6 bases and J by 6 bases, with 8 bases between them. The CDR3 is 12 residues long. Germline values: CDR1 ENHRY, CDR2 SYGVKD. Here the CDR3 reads CAISGRPGELFF. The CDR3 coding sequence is TGTGCCATCAGCGGGAGACCCGGGGAGCTGTTTTTT.

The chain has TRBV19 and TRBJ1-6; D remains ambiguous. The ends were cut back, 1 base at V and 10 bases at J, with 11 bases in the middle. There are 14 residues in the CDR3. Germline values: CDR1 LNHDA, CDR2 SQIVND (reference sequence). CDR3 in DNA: TGTGCCAGTAGTATAGGCCGGCGCGGGTCACCCCTCCACTTT. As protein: CASSIGRRGSPLHF.

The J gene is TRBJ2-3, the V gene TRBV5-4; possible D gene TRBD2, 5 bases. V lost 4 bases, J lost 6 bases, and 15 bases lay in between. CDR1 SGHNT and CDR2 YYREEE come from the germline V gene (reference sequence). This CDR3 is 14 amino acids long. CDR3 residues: CASSDTRREDTQYF. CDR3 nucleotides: TGTGCCAGCAGCGACACTAGGCGCGAGGATACGCAGTATTTT.

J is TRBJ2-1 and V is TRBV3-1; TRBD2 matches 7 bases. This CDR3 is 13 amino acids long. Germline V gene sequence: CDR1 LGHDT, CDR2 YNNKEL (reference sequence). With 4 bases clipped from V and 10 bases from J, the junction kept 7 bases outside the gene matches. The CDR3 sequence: CASSRTVTSEQFF. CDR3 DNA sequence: TGTGCCAGCAGCCGCACAGTGACTAGCGAGCAGTTCTTC.